Listed here are 29 T cell receptor beta chains from one sample, sequenced in a study of Ad26.COV2.S vaccination and SARS-CoV-2 variants. The treatment is: some 19 received Ad26.COV2.S at low or high dose, single or two shots; about 5 received placebo; per-sample allocation not given. On day 63 after the first injection, vaccine and placebo recipients gave samples. Assay: immunoSEQ multiplex PCR; the TCRdb copy retains only in-frame clones and omits some. The data show 350,000 to 500,000 clones, roughly 87% seen once. Sequenced here: peripheral blood, sampled in a trial of Ad26.COV2.S vaccine versus placebo. These receptors were taken from a person between 18 and 65 years old who received the Ad26.COV2.S COVID-19 vaccine or a placebo.

This chain joins TRBV10-3 and TRBJ2-7; 10 bases are a match to TRBD2. Germline assignment: CDR1 ENHRY and CDR2 SYGVKD. The junction had 2 bases not matched to a gene; V was cut back by 2 bases and J by 4 bases. CDR3 length: 14 residues. The CDR3 protein is CAISESGRAYEQYF. The CDR3 DNA follows: TGTGCCATCAGTGAGAGCGGGAGGGCATACGAGCAGTACTTC.

The gene calls are TRBV28 and TRBJ2-4, with D possibly matching TRBD1 (5 bases). V was pared by 5 bases and J by 11 bases, with 10 bases between. Germline CDR1 reads MDHEN; CDR2 reads SYDVKM. The CDR3 sequence is 11 residues long. The CDR3 coding sequence is TGTGCCAGCAGTCTACAGGATCTTCAGTACTTC. Residues: CASSLQDLQYF.

The genes are TRBV10-3 and TRBJ2-7, with 13 bases matching TRBD2. This CDR3 region has 17 residues. Germline CDR1 reads ENHRY; CDR2 reads SYGVKD. Trimming removed 5 bases from V and 6 bases from J; junction bases left unmatched: 13. CDR3 coding DNA: TGTGCCATCAGTAACAGCCCGGGACTAGCGGGATCAAGCGAGCAGTACTTC. Its protein is CAISNSPGLAGSSEQYF.

The genes are TRBV3-1 (or the pseudogene TRBV3-2) and TRBJ1-5, with D tentatively TRBD1 (5 bases). The CDR3 has 19 residues. The V and J ends lost 0 bases and 6 bases respectively, with 24 bases between them. Germline V gene sequence: CDR1 LGHDT, CDR2 YNNKEL (reference sequence). For the CDR3, the DNA is TGTGCCAGCAGCCAAGAAAACCGAAACAACAGGAGAAGGATTCAGCCCCAGCATTTT. Translation: CASSQENRNNRRRIQPQHF.

The chain recombines TRBV6-6 with TRBJ2-7; 7 bases are shared with TRBD1. After removal of 4 bases from V and 4 bases from J, the junction contained 4 bases not matched to a gene. This CDR3 region has 13 residues. CDR1 and CDR2 from the germline V gene are MNHNY and SVGAGI (reference sequence). This CDR3 is CASSWDSLYEQYF. The CDR3 region has the DNA TGTGCCAGCAGTTGGGACAGCCTATACGAGCAGTACTTC.

The chain uses TRBV28 and TRBJ2-5, with D unresolved. V gave up 6 bases and J gave up 4 bases, with 9 bases separating them. This CDR3 spans 12 amino acids. CDR1 MDHEN and CDR2 SYDVKM come from the germline V gene. DNA for the CDR3: TGTGCCAGCAGCACCTCAGGAGAGACCCAGTACTTC. Its protein product is CASSTSGETQYF.

The chain uses TRBV6-1 and TRBJ2-7; D possibly corresponds to TRBD2 (6 bases). V gave up 2 bases and J gave up 5 bases, with 16 bases separating them. Germline V gives CDR1 MNHNS, CDR2 SASEGT. This CDR3 has 15 residues. CDR3 in amino acids: CASSERYPGEHEQYF. CDR3 sequence (DNA): TGTGCCAGCAGTGAACGGTATCCGGGAGAACACGAGCAGTACTTC.

In its sample, this clone was seen a few times. The chain joins TRBV6-2 or TRBV6-3 to TRBJ1-5, with a possible D match to TRBD1 (6 bases). Trimming took off 6 bases at V and 0 bases at J, with 15 bases between the two ends. The germline gives CDR1 MNHEY, CDR2 SVGEGT. The CDR3 sequence is 16 residues long. The CDR3, as DNA: TGTGCCAGCAGCCCATCGTCACAGGGTAGCAATCAGCCCCAGCATTTT. This codes for CASSPSSQGSNQPQHF.

The gene calls are TRBV19 and TRBJ1-1, with TRBD1 matching over 7 bases. V dropped 5 bases and J dropped 1; count of bases not matched to a gene: 7. The CDR3 length is 15 residues. Germline values: CDR1 LNHDA, CDR2 SQIVND (reference sequence). Here the CDR3 DNA reads TGTGCCAGTAGTGAACAGGGGCTCGGGAACACTGAAGCTTTCTTT. Translation: CASSEQGLGNTEAFF.

The chain carries TRBV15 and TRBJ1-4; D may be TRBD1 (5 bases). Germline V gene data show CDR1 as LNHNV and CDR2 as YYDKDF (reference sequence). V lost 3 bases, J lost 4 bases, and 6 bases lay in between. This CDR3 has 13 amino acids. This CDR3 reads CATSRTVNEKLFF. The CDR3 DNA sequence: TGTGCCACCAGCAGGACAGTTAATGAAAAACTGTTTTTT.

The chain joins TRBV7-8 to TRBJ2-3; TRBD1 matches at 8 bases. With 3 bases clipped from V and 3 bases from J, the junction kept 8 bases outside the gene matches. This CDR3 is built from 16 residues. The germline V gene encodes CDR1 SGHVS and CDR2 FQNEAQ. The CDR3 DNA is TGTGCCAGCAGCTTTCGGACAGGGCGAGGTACAGATACGCAGTATTTT. Residues: CASSFRTGRGTDTQYF.

As to this clone: Other nucleotide sequences in the sample specify the same CDR3. The V gene is TRBV19, the J gene TRBJ2-6; D is unresolved. The V gene lost 8 bases and the J gene lost 2 bases, with 4 bases spanning the gap. The CDR3 has 12 residues. The V gene's germline CDR1 is LNHDA and CDR2 SQIVND (reference sequence). In nucleotides, the CDR3 is TGTGCCAGTGGTACTGGGGCCAACGTCCTGACTTTC. This gives the protein CASGTGANVLTF.

As for this clone: One end of the junction does not line up with germline, which may come from a read error. The rearrangement uses TRBV5-6 and TRBJ2-5; TRBD1 or TRBD2 may be the D gene (5 bases each). Germline CDR1 and CDR2: SGHDT and YYEEEE. CDR3 length: 16 amino acids. The DNA for the CDR3 is TGTGCCAGCAGCTTTCGGCCGTGGGGGAGTCAAGAGACCCAATACTTC. Its translation is CASSFRPWGSQETQYF.

In its sample, this clone was seen once. The chain carries TRBV2 and TRBJ2-2; D may be TRBD1 or TRBD2 (5 bases each). Germline CDR1 reads SNHLY; CDR2 reads FYNNEI. The CDR3 sequence is 15 residues long. Trimming stripped 6 bases from V and 5 bases from J, with 16 bases between. CDR3 loop: CASSPGRPWTGELFF. The CDR3 coding sequence is TGTGCCAGCAGCCCGGGACGTCCTTGGACCGGGGAGCTGTTTTTT.

In its sample, this clone was seen once. The chain links TRBV27 to TRBJ2-7, with D perhaps matching TRBD1 (7 bases). Germline V lookup: CDR1 MNHEY, CDR2 SMNVEV (reference sequence). Trimming left V 2 bases short and J 4 bases short, with 24 bases between. This CDR3 spans 18 amino acids. The CDR3 region is CASSLTPFPMSGGYEQYF. The CDR3 DNA sequence: TGTGCCAGCAGTTTAACCCCTTTTCCTATGTCAGGGGGGTACGAGCAGTACTTC.

This clone has a single count. The V and J genes are TRBV3-1 (or the pseudogene TRBV3-2) and TRBJ2-7; unclear D gene. This CDR3 spans 15 amino acids. Trimming took 0 bases from V and 1 from J, leaving 10 bases between them. In germline, CDR1 is LGHDT, CDR2 YNNKEL (reference sequence). In DNA form, the CDR3 reads TGTGCCAGCAGCCAAGATTATAGGGTTTCCTACGAGCAGTACTTC. Residues: CASSQDYRVSYEQYF.

This chain joins TRBV12-3 or TRBV12-4 and TRBJ2-3, with D uncertain. V was cut by 9 bases and J by 5 bases, with 12 bases left in between. The CDR3 extends over 12 amino acids. The CDR3 here is CASTTPGDTQYF. DNA of the CDR3: TGTGCCAGTACTACCCCCGGAGATACGCAGTATTTT.

This chain connects TRBV5-1 to TRBJ2-5, with D tentatively TRBD1 (6 bases). V was clipped by 7 bases and J by 1 base, with 11 bases between them. There are 13 residues in the CDR3. Germline V gene lookup returns CDR1 SGHRS and CDR2 YFSETQ. CDR3 in amino acids: CASSRGSQETQYF. DNA of the CDR3: TGCGCCAGCTCCAGGGGCAGCCAAGAGACCCAGTACTTC.

The CDR3 loop is CATSRDEGWDYSEQYF. The DNA for the CDR3 is TGTGCCACCAGCAGAGATGAAGGTTGGGACTACTCCGAGCAGTACTTC. The rearrangement links TRBV15 to TRBJ2-7; TRBD2 aligns across 7 bases. CDR3 length: 16 amino acids. CDR1 and CDR2 (germline): LNHNV, YYDKDF (reference sequence). The junction had 11 bases not matched to a gene; V was cut back by 0 bases and J by 6 bases.

In nucleotides, the CDR3 is TGTGCCAGCAGTTTGACAGGTTTCTATGGCTACACCTTC. It translates to CASSLTGFYGYTF. The chain has TRBV28 and TRBJ1-2, with a possible D match to TRBD1 (6 bases). The germline CDR1 and CDR2 sequences are MDHEN and SYDVKM. Trimming left V 3 bases short and J 4 bases short, with 9 bases between. CDR3 length equals 13 residues.

V and J are TRBV6-6 and TRBJ1-5; 11 bases line up with TRBD1. The germline V gene has CDR1 MNHNY and CDR2 SVGAGI (reference sequence). V lost 6 bases and J lost 6; bases outside the gene matches: 7. This CDR3 contains 15 residues. CDR3 DNA: TGTGCCAGCAGCAAAGGACAGGGGGCAACTCAGCCCCAGCATTTT. Amino acids: CASSKGQGATQPQHF.

J is TRBJ2-7 and V is TRBV7-9, with 10 bases aligning to TRBD2. V trimming: 5 bases; J trimming: 0 bases; junction bases outside the gene matches: 7. This CDR3 spans 16 amino acids. Germline V gene lookup returns CDR1 SEHNR and CDR2 FQNEAQ (reference sequence). The CDR3 loop reads CASSIRTSGLSYEQYF. The CDR3, as DNA: TGTGCCAGCAGCATTCGGACTAGCGGCCTCTCCTACGAGCAGTACTTC.

The chain joins TRBV7-2 to TRBJ1-1; D possibly corresponds to TRBD1 (5 bases). The CDR3 is 14 residues long. Looked up from germline, CDR1 is SGHTA and CDR2 is FQGNSA. V lost 6 bases and J lost 4, with 15 bases in between. The CDR3 sequence is CASREGGVSTEAFF. CDR3 sequence (DNA): TGTGCCAGCAGGGAGGGAGGGGTGAGCACTGAAGCTTTCTTT.

This rearrangement joins TRBV7-2 to TRBJ2-6, with TRBD1 matching over 7 bases. Trimming took 4 bases from V and 0 from J; bases not matched to a gene: 6. Germline V CDR1 and CDR2: SGHTA, FQGNSA. This CDR3 has 17 amino acids. The CDR3, as DNA: TGTGCCAGCAGCTCCAGGACAGGAACCTCTGGGGCCAACGTCCTGACTTTC. Protein product: CASSSRTGTSGANVLTF.

The J gene is TRBJ2-1, the V gene TRBV7-2, with TRBD1 matching 7 bases. With 4 bases clipped from V and 12 bases from J, the junction kept 15 bases outside the gene matches. Per the germline V gene, CDR1 is SGHTA and CDR2 is FQGNSA. CDR3 length equals 15 residues. In DNA, the CDR3 is TGTGCCAGCAGCTCCGGGACAGTCCATCACGAGGGGCAGTTCTTC. It is translated as CASSSGTVHHEGQFF.

V is TRBV7-9 and J is TRBJ2-3; D not certain. V was clipped by 5 bases and J by 14 bases, with 5 bases between them. Germline assignment: CDR1 SEHNR and CDR2 FQNEAQ (reference sequence). The CDR3 covers 8 residues. The CDR3 region has the DNA TGTGCCAGCAGCCCAAGGTATTTT. Its protein product is CASSPRYF.

The CDR3 sequence is CASSYGAGFLDTQYF. The CDR3 DNA is TGTGCCAGCAGTTACGGGGCGGGCTTTTTGGATACGCAGTATTTT. The chain has TRBV6-5 and TRBJ2-3; D may be TRBD1 or TRBD2 (5 bases each). Per germline, CDR1 MNHEY and CDR2 SVGAGI. Trimming left V 2 bases short and J 6 bases short, with 15 bases between. The CDR3 has 15 residues.

The DNA of the CDR3 is TGTGCCAGCAGCGGGCTCGGGGCCCGGGGGACCCAGTACTTC. Protein sequence: CASSGLGARGTQYF. The chain recombines TRBV5-6 with TRBJ2-5; D could derive from TRBD1 or TRBD2 (5 bases each). The ends were cut back, 4 bases at V and 7 bases at J, with 17 bases in the middle. The CDR3 extends over 14 amino acids. Germline V gene lookup returns CDR1 SGHDT and CDR2 YYEEEE.

The rearrangement uses TRBV7-9 and TRBJ2-7; 8 nucleotides align to TRBD1. Trimming took 5 bases from V and 2 from J; bases not matched to a gene: 5. Germline CDR1 is SEHNR and CDR2 is FQNEAQ (reference sequence). CDR3 length: 14 residues. The CDR3 spells CASSAGQGAYEQYF. In DNA form, the CDR3 reads TGTGCCAGCAGCGCTGGACAGGGTGCCTACGAGCAGTACTTC.